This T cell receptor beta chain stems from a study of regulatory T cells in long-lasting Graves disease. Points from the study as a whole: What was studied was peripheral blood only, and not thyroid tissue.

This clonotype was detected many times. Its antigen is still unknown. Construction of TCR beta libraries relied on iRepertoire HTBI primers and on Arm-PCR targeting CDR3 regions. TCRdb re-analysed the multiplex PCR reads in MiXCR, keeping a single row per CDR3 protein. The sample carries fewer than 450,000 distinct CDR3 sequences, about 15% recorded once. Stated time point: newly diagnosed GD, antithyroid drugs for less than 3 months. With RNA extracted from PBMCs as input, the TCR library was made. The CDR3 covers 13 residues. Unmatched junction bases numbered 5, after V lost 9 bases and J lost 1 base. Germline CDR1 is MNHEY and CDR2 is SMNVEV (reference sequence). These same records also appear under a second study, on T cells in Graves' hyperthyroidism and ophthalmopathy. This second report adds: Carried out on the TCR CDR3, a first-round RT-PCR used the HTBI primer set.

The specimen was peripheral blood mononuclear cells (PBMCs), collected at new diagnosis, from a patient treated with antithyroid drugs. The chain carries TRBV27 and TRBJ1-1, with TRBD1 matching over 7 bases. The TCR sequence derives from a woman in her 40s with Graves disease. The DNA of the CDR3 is TGTGCCAGTGGACAGGTAACGAACACTGAAGCTTTCTTT. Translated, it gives CASGQVTNTEAFF.